This entry lists 24 T cell receptor beta chains sequenced from one sample in a study of OX40 agonist ivuxolimab in advanced cancers. Generated by immunoSEQ multiplex PCR, the TCRdb table keeps only in-frame clones and is missing some. The table includes around 67,000 clones, about 80% detected once. The sample consisted of CD4+ or CD8+ T cells sorted from blood, taken in a trial of the OX40 agonist ivuxolimab. The receptors derive from an adult with an advanced solid tumor such as melanoma, head and neck, liver or kidney cancer.

This chain uses TRBV5-1 with TRBJ2-7, with 9 bases fitting TRBD1. CDR3 length equals 15 residues. Trimming took 3 bases from V and 1 from J; bases not matched to a gene: 5. Germline CDR1 reads SGHRS; CDR2 reads YFSETQ. CDR3 DNA: TGCGCCAGCAGCTGGGACAGGGTAGCGTCCTACGAGCAGTACTTC. It encodes CASSWDRVASYEQYF.

The chain is built from TRBV6-5 and TRBJ2-3; perhaps TRBD1 as D (5 bases). Germline V gene data show CDR1 as MNHEY and CDR2 as SVGAGI. This CDR3 contains 14 residues. V gave up 7 bases and J gave up 4 bases, with 15 bases separating them. CDR3 nucleotides: TGTGCCAGCATGATCAGGGATTCGGCAGATACGCAGTATTTT. Protein: CASMIRDSADTQYF.

The chain carries TRBV5-4 and TRBJ2-3; the D is unclear. The V gene's germline CDR1 is SGHNT and CDR2 YYREEE (reference sequence). The CDR3 runs to 13 residues. Trimming removed 0 bases from V and 0 bases from J, with 2 bases in between. CDR3 in amino acids: CASSLESTDTQYF. CDR3 DNA sequence: TGTGCCAGCAGCTTGGAAAGCACAGATACGCAGTATTTT.

V is TRBV30 and J is TRBJ2-2; D unresolved. The CDR3 sequence is 16 residues long. CDR1 is GTSNPN, CDR2 SVGIG, per germline (reference sequence). Trimming removed 4 bases from V and 0 bases from J, with 15 bases in between. CDR3 sequence reads: CAWTVSAKSNTGELFF. The CDR3 DNA sequence: TGTGCCTGGACGGTCTCTGCTAAATCGAACACCGGGGAGCTGTTTTTT.

The rearrangement uses TRBV7-2 and TRBJ2-3; 10 bases agree with TRBD1. CDR1 is SGHTA, CDR2 FQGNSA, per germline. With V trimmed by 6 bases and J by 1 base, 4 bases remained unmatched. CDR3 size: 15 residues. The CDR3, as DNA: TGTGCCAGCAGAGCCGGGACAGGGGGCACAGATACGCAGTATTTT. Translated: CASRAGTGGTDTQYF. The complete variable domain, with remaining parts taken from reference TRBV7-2 and TRBJ2-3, reads GAGVSQSPSNKVTEKGKDVELRCDPISGHTALYWYRQSLGQGLEFLIYFQGNSAPDKSGLPSDRFSAERTGGSVSTLTIQRTQQEDSAVYLCASRAGTGGTDTQYFGPGTRLTVL.

The sample holds many counts of this clone. This sequence joins TRBV7-9 and TRBJ1-1; the D gene is possibly TRBD1 (6 bases). Trimming shortened V by 0 bases and J by 3 bases, and 17 bases separated the two germline ends. The CDR3 has 17 amino acids. Germline values: CDR1 SEHNR, CDR2 FQNEAQ (reference sequence). The CDR3 DNA is TGTGCCAGCAGCTTAGCGAAGGCAGGGGTGGAGGACACTGAAGCTTTCTTT. Translation: CASSLAKAGVEDTEAFF.

This chain joins TRBV2 and TRBJ1-2, with 11 bases lining up with TRBD1. The junction had 4 bases not matched to a gene; V was cut back by 7 bases and J by 0 bases. Germline CDR1 reads SNHLY; CDR2 reads FYNNEI. This CDR3 contains 15 residues. Here the CDR3 reads CASKTDRGPNYGYTF. The CDR3 bases are TGTGCCAGCAAAACGGACAGGGGGCCTAACTATGGCTACACCTTC.

The J gene is TRBJ2-7, the V gene TRBV30; D is uncertain. Trimming took 4 bases from V and 7 from J, leaving 17 bases between them. The V gene's germline CDR1 is GTSNPN and CDR2 SVGIG (reference sequence). This CDR3 comprises 13 residues. The CDR3 DNA is TGTGCCTGGACTCTCGGGCTTACTCGGGAGCAGTACTTC. It specifies CAWTLGLTREQYF. The full variable domain, rest sourced from reference TRBV30 and TRBJ2-7, is SQTIHQWPATLVQPVGSPLSLECTVEGTSNPNLYWYRQAAGRGLQLLFYSVGIGQISSEVPQNLSASRPQDRQFILSSKKLLLSDSGFYLCAWTLGLTREQYFGPGTRLTVT.

The V and J genes are TRBV27 and TRBJ2-7, with D perhaps TRBD1 (6 bases). Per the germline V gene, CDR1 is MNHEY and CDR2 is SMNVEV (reference sequence). The CDR3 is made up of 14 amino acids. Deletions cut 7 bases from V and 3 bases from J, with 16 bases between. CDR3 region: CASTRGAGDYEQYF. In nucleotides, the CDR3 is TGTGCCAGCACCCGGGGAGCAGGGGACTACGAGCAGTACTTC.

The gene calls are TRBV11-2 and TRBJ1-1; D is ambiguous. The CDR3 totals 13 residues. With 5 bases removed from V and 0 bases from J, the gap between germline ends came to 7 bases. Germline CDR1 is SGHAT and CDR2 is FQNNGV. The CDR3 bases are TGTGCCAGCAGCAAGCACTTGAACACTGAAGCTTTCTTT. As protein: CASSKHLNTEAFF. Using reference TRBV11-2 and TRBJ1-1 for the parts outside the CDR3, the full variable domain is EAGVAQSPRYKIIEKRQSVAFWCNPISGHATLYWYQQILGQGPKLLIQFQNNGVVDDSQLPKDRFSAERLKGVDSTLKIQPAKLEDSAVYLCASSKHLNTEAFFGQGTRLTVV.

V is TRBV5-1 and J is TRBJ2-3; TRBD1 aligns across 9 bases. The V gene end was trimmed by 4 bases and the J gene end by 3 bases; junction bases not matched to a gene: 3. The germline V gene encodes CDR1 SGHRS and CDR2 YFSETQ. This CDR3 spans 14 amino acids. CDR3 loop: CASSQDRGTDTQYF. In DNA, the CDR3 is TGCGCCAGCAGCCAGGACAGGGGTACAGATACGCAGTATTTT.

The chain couples TRBV4-3 to TRBJ1-2; D is ambiguous. V lost 0 bases and J lost 4, with 9 bases in between. The CDR3 consists of 14 residues. Germline V gene data show CDR1 as LGHNA and CDR2 as YSLEER. CDR3 DNA: TGCGCCAGCAGCCAAGAAGAGGGAATCTATGGCTACACCTTC. This gives the protein CASSQEEGIYGYTF.

This chain joins TRBV19 and TRBJ1-2; possible D gene TRBD1, 5 bases. Trimming took 1 base from V and 7 from J, leaving 16 bases between them. In germline, CDR1 is LNHDA, CDR2 SQIVND (reference sequence). The CDR3 is 15 residues long. Written as DNA, the CDR3 is TGTGCCAGTAGTATAGGTGAAGGGTTGCAGGGTGGCTACACCTTC. Protein: CASSIGEGLQGGYTF. Full variable domain (outside the CDR3, taken from reference TRBV19 and TRBJ1-2): DGGITQSPKYLFRKEGQNVTLSCEQNLNHDAMYWYRQDPGQGLRLIYYSQIVNDFQKGDIAEGYSVSREKKESFPLTVTSAQKNPTAFYLCASSIGEGLQGGYTFGSGTRLTVV.

This chain joins TRBV6-4 and TRBJ2-3; weak D call: TRBD1 (5 bases). Trimming stripped 6 bases from V and 1 base from J, with 8 bases between. The V gene's germline CDR1 is MRHNA and CDR2 SNTAGT. The CDR3 length is 13 residues. CDR3 amino acids: CASRGVGTDTQYF. CDR3 bases: TGTGCCAGCAGAGGGGTAGGCACAGATACGCAGTATTTT.

The V call is TRBV6-6, the J call TRBJ1-1; weak D call: TRBD1 (5 bases). CDR1 and CDR2 from the germline V gene are MNHNY and SVGAGI (reference sequence). There are 15 residues in the CDR3. Trimming took 7 bases from V and 2 from J, leaving 17 bases between them. CDR3 region: CASTPKLQGNTEAFF. In DNA form, the CDR3 reads TGTGCCAGCACCCCCAAGCTTCAGGGTAACACTGAAGCTTTCTTT.

The chain has TRBV7-3 and TRBJ2-3; tentative D call: TRBD2 (6 bases). The germline CDR1 and CDR2 sequences are SGHTA and FQGTGA. This CDR3 is built from 14 residues. V lost 5 bases and J 4 bases, leaving 13 bases between the germline ends. DNA of the CDR3: TGTGCCAGCAGCCCCGGCACTAGCTCAGATACGCAGTATTTT. It is translated as CASSPGTSSDTQYF.

J is TRBJ2-7 and V is TRBV7-9, with no clear D. The CDR3 sequence is 15 residues long. The V end was cut by 0 bases, the J end by 3 bases, with 12 bases between. Germline CDR1 and CDR2: SEHNR and FQNEAQ (reference sequence). The chain's CDR3 is CASSLALGVVYEQYF. The DNA for the CDR3 is TGTGCCAGCAGCTTAGCGCTTGGAGTTGTCTACGAGCAGTACTTC.

This clone is a singleton in its sample. This chain joins TRBV21-1 and TRBJ2-7; the table's D call, TRBD1, was not checked against the DNA. TRBV21-1 is a pseudogene locus. The CDR3 contains 19 residues. The CDR3 nucleotides are TGTGCCAGCAGCAGCTTACAGGGGCGGCCCTCCCTTAGCTCCTACGAGCAGTACTTC. Translation gives CASSSLQGRPSLSSYEQYF.

This clone was observed many times. The chain couples TRBV7-3 to TRBJ1-6; possible D gene TRBD1, 6 bases. Germline loops: CDR1 SGHTA, CDR2 FQGTGA. The V and J ends lost 1 base and 9 bases respectively, with 10 bases between them. The CDR3 spans 14 residues. The CDR3 loop reads CASSLKGGLSPLHF. In DNA form, the CDR3 reads TGTGCCAGCAGCTTAAAGGGGGGGCTTTCACCCCTCCACTTT.

This clone was seen more than once but under ten times. The rearrangement uses TRBV5-1 and TRBJ2-3; D gene unclear. The V end lost 4 bases, the J end lost 6 bases, and 12 bases lay between the germline ends. Germline V lookup: CDR1 SGHRS, CDR2 YFSETQ. This CDR3 comprises 13 residues. The CDR3 nucleotides read TGCGCCAGCAGCCCGTCCCCCGGCGATACGCAGTATTTT. Its protein product is CASSPSPGDTQYF.

J is TRBJ2-2 and V is TRBV4-3; 7 bases align to TRBD1. The germline CDR1 and CDR2 sequences are LGHNA and YSLEER. The CDR3 consists of 14 residues. The V and J ends lost 1 base and 7 bases, in that order; junction bases with no gene match: 3. The CDR3 is CASSQGGGNGELFF. The CDR3 nucleotides read TGCGCCAGCAGCCAAGGAGGGGGCAACGGGGAGCTGTTTTTT.

This chain's CDR3 is CASSLQAGYEQYF. The CDR3 DNA reads as TGTGCCAGCAGCCTACAGGCCGGCTACGAGCAGTACTTC. The chain joins TRBV11-2 to TRBJ2-7, with a tentative D call TRBD1 (5 bases). The CDR3 length is 13 residues. CDR1 and CDR2 from the germline V gene are SGHAT and FQNNGV. V was trimmed by 5 bases and J by 3 bases, leaving 11 bases between them.

The gene calls are TRBV4-2 and TRBJ2-3, with TRBD1 as a possible D gene (6 bases). CDR3 size: 16 residues. The V gene's germline CDR1 is LGHNA and CDR2 YNFKEQ. V was clipped by 0 bases and J by 5 bases, with 15 bases between them. CDR3 nucleotides: TGTGCCAGCAGCCAAGAAGCGACAGGCTGGGAAGATACGCAGTATTTT. Its translation: CASSQEATGWEDTQYF.

This rearrangement joins TRBV6-5 to TRBJ2-2, with TRBD2 identical over 7 bases. V shed 5 bases, J shed 8 bases, and the junction held 8 bases outside the gene matches. The CDR3 sequence is 14 residues long. Germline-derived CDR1 and CDR2 are MNHEY and SVGAGI. For the CDR3, the DNA is TGTGCCAGCAGTCTACTGGGGGGGAGGGGGGAGCTGTTTTTT. It specifies CASSLLGGRGELFF.